The 8 T cell receptor beta chains in this list originate from one sample, sequenced in a study of identical twins. In TCRdb, the 5' RACE reads were re-called with MiXCR into one record per CDR3 protein. The sample consists of 690,000 or so distinct CDR3 sequences, 8.6% of them appearing once. These records were also assigned to another study, of yellow fever vaccine responses in identical twins.

What was sequenced was PBMCs. Receptors originate from a woman between 18 and 29 years old in good health.

This clonotype was found a few times. The chain carries TRBV10-1 and TRBJ2-2; no clear D. Trimming shortened V by 1 base and J by 0 bases, and 9 bases separated the two germline ends. CDR1 WNHNN and CDR2 SYGVQD come from the germline V gene (reference sequence). The CDR3 is 16 amino acids. In nucleotides, the CDR3 is TGCGCCAGCAGTGAGTTGTCGGGCCCGAACACCGGGGAGCTGTTTTTT. Translating gives CASSELSGPNTGELFF.

The chain links TRBV19 to TRBJ1-5; tentative D call: TRBD1 (6 bases). Trimming pared 6 bases from V and 0 bases from J, leaving 15 bases between. From germline, CDR1 is LNHDA and CDR2 SQIVND (reference sequence). This CDR3 is 16 amino acids long. The CDR3 loop is CASRIGGQISNQPQHF. CDR3 DNA: TGTGCCAGTAGGATCGGCGGACAGATTAGCAATCAGCCCCAGCATTTT.

This clonotype showed up many times. In DNA, the CDR3 is TGTGCCAGCATCCCGGGGTCGTGGGGCTCGCCCACAGATACGCAGTATTTT. It yields the protein CASIPGSWGSPTDTQYF. The chain uses TRBV12-3 or TRBV12-4 and TRBJ2-3; TRBD1 or TRBD2 may be the D gene (5 bases each). This CDR3 spans 17 amino acids. Trimming shortened V by 7 bases and J by 2 bases, and 22 bases separated the two germline ends.

The genes are TRBV12-5 and TRBJ1-1; tentative D call: TRBD1 (5 bases). The CDR3 loop spans 15 amino acids. Trimming shortened V by 2 bases and J by 5 bases, and 15 bases separated the two germline ends. Germline lookup yields CDR1 LGHNT and CDR2 FRNRAP. CDR3 sequence (DNA): TGTGCTAGTGGTTTGCGGGGACCCCCTGGGACTGAAGCTTTCTTT. As protein: CASGLRGPPGTEAFF.

This chain links TRBV20-1 with TRBJ2-1; 13 positions match TRBD2. CDR3 length: 16 amino acids. Germline V CDR1 and CDR2: DFQATT, SNEGSKA (reference sequence). Trimming took 6 bases from V and 8 from J; bases not matched to a gene: 13. CDR3: CSANKRGTSGTHEQFF. CDR3 nucleotide sequence: TGCAGTGCAAATAAACGGGGGACTAGCGGGACCCATGAGCAGTTCTTC.

The chain is built from TRBV5-5 and TRBJ2-1; the D is unclear. The germline CDR1 and CDR2 sequences are SGHKS and YYEKEE (reference sequence). The CDR3 is 14 residues long. Between the trimmed V and J ends, which lost 0 bases and 3 bases, there was a span of 7 bases. This CDR3 is CASSLGHLYNEQFF. The DNA of the CDR3 is TGTGCCAGCAGCTTGGGGCACCTCTACAATGAGCAGTTCTTC. The full variable domain, with the rest looked up from reference TRBV5-5 and TRBJ2-1, is DAGVTQSPTHLIKTRGQQVTLRCSPISGHKSVSWYQQVLGQGPQFIFQYYEKEERGRGNFPDRFSARQFPNYSSELNVNALLLGDSALYLCASSLGHLYNEQFFGPGTRLTVL.

In its sample, this clonotype was seen a few times. The chain recombines TRBV9 with TRBJ2-3; 12 bases are a match to TRBD2. CDR1 and CDR2 (germline): SGDLS, YYNGEE. The junction had 8 bases not matched to a gene; V was cut back by 4 bases and J by 2 bases. CDR3 length: 17 residues. CDR3: CASSFGTSGYPTDTQYF. CDR3 coding DNA: TGTGCCAGCAGCTTCGGGACTAGCGGGTACCCCACAGATACGCAGTATTTT.

This clonotype turned up a few times. The J gene is TRBJ2-4, the V gene TRBV19; D gene unclear. The germline V and J ends were trimmed by 5 bases and 2 bases, with 13 bases remaining between them. The germline gives CDR1 LNHDA, CDR2 SQIVND (reference sequence). The CDR3 consists of 15 residues. The CDR3 nucleotides are TGTGCCAGTAGTTTCCGGTCCGGGCCCAAAAACATTCAGTACTTC. Protein product: CASSFRSGPKNIQYF.